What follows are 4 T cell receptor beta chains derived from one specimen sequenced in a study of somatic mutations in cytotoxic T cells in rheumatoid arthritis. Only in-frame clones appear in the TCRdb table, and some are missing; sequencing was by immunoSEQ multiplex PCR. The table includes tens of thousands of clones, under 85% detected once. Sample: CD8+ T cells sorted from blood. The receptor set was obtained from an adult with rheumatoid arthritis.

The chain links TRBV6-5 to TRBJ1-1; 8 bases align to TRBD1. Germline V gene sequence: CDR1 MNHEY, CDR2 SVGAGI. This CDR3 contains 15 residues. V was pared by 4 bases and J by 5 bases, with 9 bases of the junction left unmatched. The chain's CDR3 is CASSSYGTGGTEAFF. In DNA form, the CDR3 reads TGTGCCAGCAGTTCCTACGGGACAGGAGGGACTGAAGCTTTCTTT.

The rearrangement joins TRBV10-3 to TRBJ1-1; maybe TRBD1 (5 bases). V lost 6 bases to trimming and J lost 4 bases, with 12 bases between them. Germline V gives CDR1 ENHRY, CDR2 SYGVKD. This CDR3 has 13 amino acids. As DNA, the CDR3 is TGTGCCATCAGCTCAGGGTGGACCACTGAAGCTTTCTTT. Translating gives CAISSGWTTEAFF.

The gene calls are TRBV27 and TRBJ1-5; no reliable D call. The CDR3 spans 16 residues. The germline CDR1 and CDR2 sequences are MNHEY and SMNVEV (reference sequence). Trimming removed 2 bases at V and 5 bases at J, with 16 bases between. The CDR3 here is CASSLKFWAGYQPQHF. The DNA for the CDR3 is TGTGCCAGCAGTTTAAAATTTTGGGCGGGATATCAGCCCCAGCATTTT.

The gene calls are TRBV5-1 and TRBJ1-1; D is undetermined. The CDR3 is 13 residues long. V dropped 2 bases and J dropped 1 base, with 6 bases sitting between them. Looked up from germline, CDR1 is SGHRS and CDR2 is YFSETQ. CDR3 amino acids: CASSFTGNTEAFF. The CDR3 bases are TGCGCCAGCAGCTTCACGGGGAACACTGAAGCTTTCTTT.